This T cell receptor (beta chain) is drawn from a study of CD8+ T cells in alopecia areata. V was trimmed by 0 bases and J by 3 bases, leaving 14 bases between them. Germline assignment: CDR1 LGHNA and CDR2 YSLEER. CDR3 length equals 16 residues. Extracted RNA was reverse transcribed, and the resulting cDNA served as sequencing template. The protocol was immunoSEQ multiplex PCR, while the TCRdb copy is restricted to in-frame clones and leaves out a portion. The table includes about 290,000 clones, nearly 60% detected once. Sample treatment: oral pan-JAK inhibitor, 5-10 mg twice daily. The specimen was CD4+ T cells sorted from blood, collected at week 24, from a patient treated with tofacitinib. J is TRBJ1-2 and V is TRBV4-3; D unclear. This clonotype was obtained from a human donor with alopecia areata. In DNA, the CDR3 is TGCGCCAGCAGCCAAGATCGACGGGAAATCGACTATGGCTACACCTTC. Translation: CASSQDRREIDYGYTF.